This T cell receptor beta chain comes out of a study of identical twins. Study-level results: Conclusions relied on cross-sectional statistical analysis, not following the same donors. A partial confounding effect on zero-insertion analyses could come from invariant MAIT and iNKT cells.

In regard to this clonotype: Its specificity is unknown.

TCRdb reprocessed the 5' RACE reads via MiXCR and lists one record per CDR3 protein. Counted here are roughly 470,000 distinct CDR3 sequences, about 13% occurring once; the ten biggest clones make up approximately 0.98%. Trimming shortened V by 1 base and J by 0 bases, and 19 bases separated the two germline ends. This CDR3 has 18 residues. CDR1 and CDR2 from the germline V gene are DFQATT and SNEGSKA (reference sequence). This sample was shared with a second study, whose subject was yellow fever vaccine responses in identical twins.

V gene TRBV20-1 combines with J gene TRBJ2-4; tentatively, D is TRBD1 or TRBD2 (5 bases each). The specimen sequenced was CD4+ T cells sorted from blood. The receptor comes from a woman younger than 30 in good health. This chain's CDR3 is CSARGDASRIIAKNIQYF. Written as DNA, the CDR3 is TGCAGTGCTAGAGGGGACGCCTCCCGAATTATAGCCAAAAACATTCAGTACTTC.